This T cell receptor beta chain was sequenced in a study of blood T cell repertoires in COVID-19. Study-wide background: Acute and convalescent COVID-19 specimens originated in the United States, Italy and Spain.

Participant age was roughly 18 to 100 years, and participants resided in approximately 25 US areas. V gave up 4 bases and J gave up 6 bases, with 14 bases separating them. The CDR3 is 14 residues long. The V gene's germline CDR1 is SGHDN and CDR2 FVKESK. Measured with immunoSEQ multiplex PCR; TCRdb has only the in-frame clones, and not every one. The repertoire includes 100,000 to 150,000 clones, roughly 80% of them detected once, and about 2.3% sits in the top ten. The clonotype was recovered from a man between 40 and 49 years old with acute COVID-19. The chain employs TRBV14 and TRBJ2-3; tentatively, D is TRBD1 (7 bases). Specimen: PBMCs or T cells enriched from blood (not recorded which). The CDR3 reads CASSPWAGGDTQYF. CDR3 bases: TGTGCCAGCAGCCCCTGGGCAGGGGGGGATACGCAGTATTTT.